The entry below gives a single T cell receptor beta chain sequence along with its context. The target antigen is unknown. The data derive from a study of T cell repertoires in cytomegalovirus infection. CDR3 length: 13 residues. Germline values: CDR1 SQVTM, CDR2 ANQGSEA. V lost 6 bases to trimming and J lost 6 bases, with 16 bases between them. TCRdb re-derived calls from the reads in MiXCR, one entry per CDR3 protein. The sample records roughly 920,000 distinct CDR3 sequences, about 33% being singletons. The receptor was derived from a human donor in good health (CMV status not recorded). Some clones in this sample may be carry-over from other donors' samples. V is TRBV29-1 and J is TRBJ2-3, with D perhaps TRBD2 (6 bases). The specimen comprised cultured CD8+ T cells from PBMCs, sampled from culture after CMV antigen stimulation. Here the CDR3 reads CSVLTGLTDTQYF. In DNA, the CDR3 is TGCAGCGTATTAACGGGACTCACTGATACGCAGTATTTT.